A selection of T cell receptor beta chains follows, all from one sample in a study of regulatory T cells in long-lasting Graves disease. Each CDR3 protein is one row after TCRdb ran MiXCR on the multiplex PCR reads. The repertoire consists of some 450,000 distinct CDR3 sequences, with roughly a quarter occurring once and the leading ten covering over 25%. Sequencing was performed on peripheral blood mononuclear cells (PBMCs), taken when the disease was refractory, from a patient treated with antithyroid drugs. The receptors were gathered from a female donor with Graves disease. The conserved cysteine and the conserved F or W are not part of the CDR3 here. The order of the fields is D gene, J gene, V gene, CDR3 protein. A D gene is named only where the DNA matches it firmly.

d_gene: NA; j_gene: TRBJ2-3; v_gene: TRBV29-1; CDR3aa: SVARGRADTQY
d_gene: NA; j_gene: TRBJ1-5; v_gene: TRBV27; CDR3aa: ASNFWPFNSNQPQH
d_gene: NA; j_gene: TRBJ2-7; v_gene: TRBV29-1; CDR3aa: SVEDTGSKPYEQY
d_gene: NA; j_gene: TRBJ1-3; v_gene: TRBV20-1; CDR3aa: SATAGNSGNTIY
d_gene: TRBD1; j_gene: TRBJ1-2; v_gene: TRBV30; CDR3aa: AWKTLGGIGYT
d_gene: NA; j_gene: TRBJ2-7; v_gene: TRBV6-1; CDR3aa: ASSLQFGVEQY
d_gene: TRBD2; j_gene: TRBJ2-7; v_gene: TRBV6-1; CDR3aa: ASNGLAGIGEQY
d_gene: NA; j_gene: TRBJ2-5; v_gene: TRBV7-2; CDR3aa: ASSESGSETQY
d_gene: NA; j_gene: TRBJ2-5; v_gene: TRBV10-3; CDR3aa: AISHRRGAGETQY
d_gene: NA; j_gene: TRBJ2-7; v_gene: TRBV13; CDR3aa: ASSISGYEQY
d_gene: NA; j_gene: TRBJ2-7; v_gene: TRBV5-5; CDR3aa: ASSLDATSSYEQY
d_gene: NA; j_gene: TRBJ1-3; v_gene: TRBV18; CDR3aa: ASSPRRAPGNTIY
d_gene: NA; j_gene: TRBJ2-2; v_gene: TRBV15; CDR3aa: ATSRVRDTYTGELF
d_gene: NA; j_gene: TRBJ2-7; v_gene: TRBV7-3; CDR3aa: ASNTGGRTYEQY
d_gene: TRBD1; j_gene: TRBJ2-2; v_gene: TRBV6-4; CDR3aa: ASSEGTGRPGELF
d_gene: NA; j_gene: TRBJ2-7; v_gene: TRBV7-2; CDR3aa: ASSFLTGGGTYEQY
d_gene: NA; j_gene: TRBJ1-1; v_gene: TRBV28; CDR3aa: ASSPREGGMNTEAF
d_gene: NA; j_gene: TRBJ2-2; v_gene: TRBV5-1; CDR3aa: ASSLFTLSPITGELF
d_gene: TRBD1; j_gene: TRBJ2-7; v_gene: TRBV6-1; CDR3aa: ASSVGTGGLVGEQY
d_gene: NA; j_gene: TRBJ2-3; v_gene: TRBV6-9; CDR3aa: ASSYRRGRPEDTQY
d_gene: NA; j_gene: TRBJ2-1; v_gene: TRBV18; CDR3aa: ASSPSTHEQF
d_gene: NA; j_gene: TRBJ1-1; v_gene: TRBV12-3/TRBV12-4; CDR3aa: ASSLGSQTEAF
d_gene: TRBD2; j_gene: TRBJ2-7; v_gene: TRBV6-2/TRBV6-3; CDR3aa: ASSHPSGRAYEQY
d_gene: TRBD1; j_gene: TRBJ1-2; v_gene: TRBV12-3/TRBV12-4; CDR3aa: ASSPDRANYGYT
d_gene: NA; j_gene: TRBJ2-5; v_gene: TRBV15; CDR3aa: ATSGGGEETQY
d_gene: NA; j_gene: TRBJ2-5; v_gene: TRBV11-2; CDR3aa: ASSPAGQETQY
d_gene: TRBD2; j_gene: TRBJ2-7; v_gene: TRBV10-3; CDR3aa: AISESRQGGGVYEQY
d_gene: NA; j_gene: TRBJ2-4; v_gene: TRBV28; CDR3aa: ASSLEHAHPY
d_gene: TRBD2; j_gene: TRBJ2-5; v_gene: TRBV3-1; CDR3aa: ASSRSGGLQETQY
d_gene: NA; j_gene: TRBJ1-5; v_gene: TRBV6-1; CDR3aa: ASRAGANQPQH
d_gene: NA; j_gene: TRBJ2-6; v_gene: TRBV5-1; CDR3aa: ASSWAGTTFSGANVLT
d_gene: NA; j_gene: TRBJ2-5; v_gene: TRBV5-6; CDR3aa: ASSLGQAETQY
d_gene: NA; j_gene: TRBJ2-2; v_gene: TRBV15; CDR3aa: ATSRDRLTGELF
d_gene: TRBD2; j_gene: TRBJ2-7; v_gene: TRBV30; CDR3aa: AWRGLSEQY
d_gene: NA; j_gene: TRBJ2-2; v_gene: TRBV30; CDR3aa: AWGLETGELF
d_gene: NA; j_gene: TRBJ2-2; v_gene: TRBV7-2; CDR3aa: ASSESANTGELF
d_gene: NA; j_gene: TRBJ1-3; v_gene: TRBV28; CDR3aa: ASSSGVNTIY
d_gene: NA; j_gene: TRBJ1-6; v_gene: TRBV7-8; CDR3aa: ASSQEQNSPLH
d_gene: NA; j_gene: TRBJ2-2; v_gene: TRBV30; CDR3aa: ALVGPGASSGELF
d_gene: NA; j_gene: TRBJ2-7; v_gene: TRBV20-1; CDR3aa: SASASTTYEQY
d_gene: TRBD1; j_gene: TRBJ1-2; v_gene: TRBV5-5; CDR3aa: ASSPGQAQLIYT
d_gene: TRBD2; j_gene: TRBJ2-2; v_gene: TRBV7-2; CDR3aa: ASGTSLPSVF
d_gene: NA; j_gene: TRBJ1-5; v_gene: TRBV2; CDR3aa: ASSKRDTDYQPQH
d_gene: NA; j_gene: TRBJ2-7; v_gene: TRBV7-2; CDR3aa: ASILRRGNHEQY
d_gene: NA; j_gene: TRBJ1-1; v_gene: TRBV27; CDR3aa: ASSLRGTNTEAF
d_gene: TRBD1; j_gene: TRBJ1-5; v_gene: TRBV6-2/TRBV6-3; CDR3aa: ASSYSGTGSGNQPQH
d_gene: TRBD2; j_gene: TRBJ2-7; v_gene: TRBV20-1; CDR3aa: SARELAGEGSSYEQY
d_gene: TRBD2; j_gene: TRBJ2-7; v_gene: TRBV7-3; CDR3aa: ASSPGGGRSYEQY
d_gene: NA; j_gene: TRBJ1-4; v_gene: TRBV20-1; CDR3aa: SARDAEKLF
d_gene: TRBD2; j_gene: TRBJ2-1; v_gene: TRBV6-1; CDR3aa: ASSGRERPSNEQF
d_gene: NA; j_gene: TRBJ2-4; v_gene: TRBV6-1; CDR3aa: AVFRLSNIQY
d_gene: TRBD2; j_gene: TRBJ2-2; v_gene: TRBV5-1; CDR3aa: ASSPSGRPPGELF
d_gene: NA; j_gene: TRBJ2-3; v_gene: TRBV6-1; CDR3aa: ASSQRDTLTDTQY
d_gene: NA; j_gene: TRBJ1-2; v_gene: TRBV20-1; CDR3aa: SARERAYGYT
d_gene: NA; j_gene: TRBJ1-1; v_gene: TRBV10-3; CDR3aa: AISESVKLNTEAF
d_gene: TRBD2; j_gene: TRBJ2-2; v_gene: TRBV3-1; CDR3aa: ASSQGERERTGELF
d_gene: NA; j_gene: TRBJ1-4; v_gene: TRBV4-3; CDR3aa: ASSQDRMGVTNEKLF
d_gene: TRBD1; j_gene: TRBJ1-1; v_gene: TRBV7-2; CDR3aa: ASSLTGLTTEAF
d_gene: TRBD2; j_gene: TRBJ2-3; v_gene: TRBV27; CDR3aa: ASGREVTDTQY
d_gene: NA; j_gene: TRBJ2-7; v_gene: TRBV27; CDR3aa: ASSPSGFWRSSYEQY